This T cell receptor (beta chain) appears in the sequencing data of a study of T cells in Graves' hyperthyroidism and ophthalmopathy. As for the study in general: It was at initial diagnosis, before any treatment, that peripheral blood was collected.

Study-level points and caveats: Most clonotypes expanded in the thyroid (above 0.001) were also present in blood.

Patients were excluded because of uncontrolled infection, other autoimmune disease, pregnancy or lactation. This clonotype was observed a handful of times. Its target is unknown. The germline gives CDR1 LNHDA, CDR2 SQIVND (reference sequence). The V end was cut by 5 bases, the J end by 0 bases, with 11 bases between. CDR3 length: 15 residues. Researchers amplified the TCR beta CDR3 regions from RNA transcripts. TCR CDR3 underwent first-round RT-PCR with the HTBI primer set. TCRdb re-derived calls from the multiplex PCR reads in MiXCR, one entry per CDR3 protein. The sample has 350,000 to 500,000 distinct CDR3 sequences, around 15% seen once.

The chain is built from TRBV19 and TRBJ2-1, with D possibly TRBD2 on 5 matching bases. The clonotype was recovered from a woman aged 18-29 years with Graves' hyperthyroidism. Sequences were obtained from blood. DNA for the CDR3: TGTGCCAGTAGTCAAGCGGATACCTCCTACAATGAGCAGTTCTTC. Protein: CASSQADTSYNEQFF.